Shown below are 13 T cell receptor beta chains from a single sample sequenced in a study of shared clonotypes between healthy human individuals. The data were produced by immunoSEQ multiplex PCR, yet TCRdb's version contains in-frame clones alone and is incomplete. The sample contains roughly 300,000 clones, 70% to 75% of which appear only once. The sample comprised memory CD4+ T cells sorted from blood. This sample's subset: CD45RA-negative fraction. These receptors came from a young man in good health.

This clone is a singleton in its sample. The genes are TRBV25-1 and TRBJ1-4; D may be TRBD1 (6 bases). The germline V gene has CDR1 MGHDK and CDR2 SYGVNS. The CDR3 is made up of 15 amino acids. Trimming shortened V by 2 bases and J by 0 bases, and 7 bases separated the two germline ends. CDR3 protein: CASSEGGATNEKLFF. CDR3 in DNA: TGTGCCAGCAGTGAAGGGGGCGCAACTAATGAAAAACTGTTTTTT.

This sequence joins TRBV7-3 and TRBJ2-3; no definite D call. CDR1 SGHTA and CDR2 FQGTGA come from the germline V gene. V was cut by 8 bases and J by 3 bases, with 12 bases left in between. CDR3 length: 13 amino acids. The CDR3 nucleotides read TGTGCCAGCGGAACCGGTGGGACAGATACGCAGTATTTT. Translated: CASGTGGTDTQYF.

V is TRBV5-4 and J is TRBJ2-2, with 10 bases aligning to TRBD1. V lost 3 bases and J lost 3; bases outside the gene matches: 2. Looked up from germline, CDR1 is SGHNT and CDR2 is YYREEE (reference sequence). The CDR3 spans 15 residues. The CDR3 reads CASSSGTGDTGELFF. In DNA, the CDR3 is TGTGCCAGCAGCTCCGGGACAGGGGACACCGGGGAGCTGTTTTTT.

The rearrangement links TRBV7-6 to TRBJ2-7; D uncertain. The CDR3 runs 12 residues. The ends were cut back, 4 bases at V and 2 bases at J, with 6 bases in the middle. Germline values: CDR1 SGHVS, CDR2 FNYEAQ. The CDR3 DNA sequence: TGTGCCAGCAGCTCCCCCGCCTACGAGCAGTACTTC. Its protein is CASSSPAYEQYF.

This clone showed up just a few times. The V and J genes are TRBV12-5 and TRBJ2-1; 9 bases are a match to TRBD1. Germline CDR1 LGHNT, CDR2 FRNRAP. Trimming removed 0 bases from V and 7 bases from J; junction bases left unmatched: 4. The CDR3 runs to 15 residues. This CDR3 is CASGLVGQGYNEQFF. The CDR3, as DNA: TGTGCTAGTGGTTTGGTGGGACAGGGCTATAATGAGCAGTTCTTC.

J is TRBJ2-1 and V is TRBV5-6; D unclear. The CDR3 sequence is 15 residues long. V lost 2 bases and J 4 bases, leaving 13 bases between the germline ends. Germline V lookup: CDR1 SGHDT, CDR2 YYEEEE. CDR3 region: CASSLVPGIYNEQFF. The CDR3 DNA is TGTGCCAGCAGCTTAGTACCTGGTATATACAATGAGCAGTTCTTC.

The chain recombines TRBV5-6 with TRBJ1-5; the D is unclear. The CDR3 consists of 14 residues. Germline V gene lookup returns CDR1 SGHDT and CDR2 YYEEEE. V was pared by 4 bases and J by 4 bases, with 12 bases between. CDR3 protein: CASSPREGNQPQHF. The CDR3, as DNA: TGTGCCAGCAGCCCACGTGAGGGTAATCAGCCCCAGCATTTT.

The rearrangement links TRBV7-2 to TRBJ2-7; possibly TRBD1 or TRBD2 for D (5 bases each). The germline gives CDR1 SGHTA, CDR2 FQGNSA. The CDR3 extends over 14 amino acids. Trimming removed 6 bases from V and 0 bases from J, with 12 bases in between. The CDR3 region has the DNA TGTGCCAGCAGAGCCGGGACGGGCTCCTACGAGCAGTACTTC. Translated: CASRAGTGSYEQYF.

In this sample, this clone turned up once. The chain carries TRBV7-9 and TRBJ2-3; tentative D call: TRBD2 (5 bases). This CDR3 region has 16 residues. Germline V lookup: CDR1 SEHNR, CDR2 FQNEAQ (reference sequence). V lost 5 bases, J lost 0 bases, and 15 bases lay in between. The chain's CDR3 is CASSLKFGISTDTQYF. CDR3 sequence (DNA): TGTGCCAGCAGCCTGAAGTTCGGGATCAGCACAGATACGCAGTATTTT.

V and J are TRBV6-1 and TRBJ1-5, with D possibly TRBD1 on 6 matching bases. Germline lookup yields CDR1 MNHNS and CDR2 SASEGT. The V gene lost 6 bases and the J gene lost 4 bases, with 13 bases spanning the gap. The CDR3 covers 14 residues. CDR3 loop: CASRAGAGNQPQHF. In nucleotides, the CDR3 is TGTGCCAGCAGGGCGGGGGCAGGGAATCAGCCCCAGCATTTT.

This clone is a singleton in its sample. The chain is built from TRBV10-3 and TRBJ2-3; 11 bases line up with TRBD2. J was trimmed by 2 bases and V by 6 bases; bases with no gene match: 7. The length of the CDR3 is 16 residues. Germline V gene sequence: CDR1 ENHRY, CDR2 SYGVKD. In DNA, the CDR3 is TGTGCCATCAGCCAACGACTAGCGGGAACCACAGATACGCAGTATTTT. This translates into CAISQRLAGTTDTQYF.

This clone showed up just a few times. The chain has TRBV27 and TRBJ2-7; 12 nucleotides match TRBD1. CDR3 length: 16 amino acids. The germline V gene encodes CDR1 MNHEY and CDR2 SMNVEV (reference sequence). Unmatched junction bases numbered 6, after V lost 0 bases and J lost 6 bases. The CDR3 coding sequence is TGTGCCAGCAGTTTATCTGGGACAGGGGGCCCAGGCGAGCAGTACTTC. It yields the protein CASSLSGTGGPGEQYF.

V is TRBV28 and J is TRBJ2-3; D possibly corresponds to TRBD1 (5 bases). The CDR3 runs to 14 residues. Germline V lookup: CDR1 MDHEN, CDR2 SYDVKM. Trimming took 3 bases from V and 3 from J, leaving 10 bases between them. The CDR3 spells CASSFYTGTDTQYF. The DNA for the CDR3 is TGTGCCAGCAGTTTCTATACAGGTACAGATACGCAGTATTTT.